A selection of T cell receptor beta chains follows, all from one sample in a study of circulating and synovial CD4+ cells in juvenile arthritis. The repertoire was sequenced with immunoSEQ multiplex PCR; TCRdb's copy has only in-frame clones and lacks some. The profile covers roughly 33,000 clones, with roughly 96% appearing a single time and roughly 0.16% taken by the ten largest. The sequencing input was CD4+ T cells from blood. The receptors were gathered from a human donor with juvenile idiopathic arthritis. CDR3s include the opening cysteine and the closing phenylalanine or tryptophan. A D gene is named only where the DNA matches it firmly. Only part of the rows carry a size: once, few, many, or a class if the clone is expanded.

TGTGCCAGCAGCACACAGGGCTACGAGCAGTACTTC	CASSTQGYEQYF	NA	TRBV11-2	TRBJ2-7	NA
TGTGCCAGCAGCTTGGGGGGGGACGATGGCTACACCTTC	CASSLGGDDGYTF	NA	TRBV5-6	TRBJ1-2	NA
TGTGCCAGCAGCCATCCTCCCGGGACAGGGTTGGAGACCGGGGAGCTGTTTTTT	CASSHPPGTGLETGELFF	TRBD1	TRBV7-3	TRBJ2-2	NA
TGTGCCAGCAGCCTTACTAGCGGGCCCCAAGAGACCCAGTACTTC	CASSLTSGPQETQYF	TRBD2	TRBV7-2	TRBJ2-5	NA
TGTGCCAGCAGAAACTATCCGGGCCCCAGGGGGACTGAAGCTTTCTTT	CASRNYPGPRGTEAFF	TRBD1	TRBV28	TRBJ1-1	NA
TGTGCCAGCCGATCCGGGACAGGGGACGCTGGGGCCAACGTCCTGACTTTC	CASRSGTGDAGANVLTF	TRBD1	TRBV28	TRBJ2-6	NA
TGTGCCAGCAGCTTAGCGAGGCTGGACAGGGACTATGGCTACACCTTC	CASSLARLDRDYGYTF	TRBD1	TRBV7-9	TRBJ1-2	NA
TGTGCCAGCAGCTCGGGACTTTTCTCCTACGAGCAGTACTTC	CASSSGLFSYEQYF	NA	TRBV7-9	TRBJ2-7	NA
TGCGCCAGCAGCTTGGGGGGGGACATTCAGTACTTC	CASSLGGDIQYF	NA	TRBV5-1	TRBJ2-4	few
TGTGCCAGCAGCTTAGATGGACGGGGGTATGGCTACACCTTC	CASSLDGRGYGYTF	NA	TRBV7-2	TRBJ1-2	NA
TGTGCCAGCAGCATTGACAGGGTGGGACAGCCCCAGCATTTT	CASSIDRVGQPQHF	TRBD1	TRBV5-4	TRBJ1-5	NA
TGTGCCAGTAGGCACAGGGAACGCGGCTATGGCTACACCTTC	CASRHRERGYGYTF	NA	TRBV19	TRBJ1-2	once
TGTGCCAGCAGTTTAATCCGGGAGCCGAGCAATGAGCAGTTCTTC	CASSLIREPSNEQFF	NA	TRBV27	TRBJ2-1	NA
TGTGCCAGCAGTGGCCGAGGACAGGGAACCTACGAGCAGTACTTC	CASSGRGQGTYEQYF	TRBD1	TRBV6-1	TRBJ2-7	once
TGTGCCAGTAGCGGGACTAGCTACGAGCAGTACTTC	CASSGTSYEQYF	TRBD2	TRBV19	TRBJ2-7	few
TGTGCCAGCAGCCGACTAGCGGGGGGGCCGAACACCGGGGAGCTGTTTTTT	CASSRLAGGPNTGELFF	TRBD2	TRBV7-9	TRBJ2-2	NA
TGTGCCAGCAGCTACTGGACAGAGATTAATCAGCCCCAGCATTTT	CASSYWTEINQPQHF	NA	TRBV7-6	TRBJ1-5	once
TGTGCCAGCCAAGGGAATGACAGAAGGGCTCGCACAGATACGCAGTATTTT	CASQGNDRRARTDTQYF	NA	TRBV18	TRBJ2-3	NA
TGTGCCAGCAGCTTAGAGGGGGCTTCTGGAAACACCATATATTTT	CASSLEGASGNTIYF	TRBD1	TRBV7-2	TRBJ1-3	NA
TGTGCCAGCAGCTTGGCAGGGTTAGAGACCCAGTACTTC	CASSLAGLETQYF	NA	TRBV5-4	TRBJ2-5	once
TGCGCCAGCAGCAGCGGGGACTACAGCACAGATACGCAGTATTTT	CASSSGDYSTDTQYF	TRBD2	TRBV5-1	TRBJ2-3	once
TGTGCCAGCAGCTTAGGCGGCTCTGGAAACACCATATATTTT	CASSLGGSGNTIYF	NA	TRBV7-2	TRBJ1-3	NA
TGTGCCAGCAGCTTAGTCCCTAGCGGGGGGGAGTCGGAGCAGTTCTTC	CASSLVPSGGESEQFF	TRBD2	TRBV7-2	TRBJ2-1	NA
TGTGCCAGTAGCCTCCAGGGGGCCAAAAATTCACCCCTCCACTTT	CASSLQGAKNSPLHF	TRBD1	TRBV19	TRBJ1-6	NA
TGTGCCAGCAGCTTCTACGAATTCGGCGAGCAGTACTTC	CASSFYEFGEQYF	NA	TRBV7-3	TRBJ2-7	once
TGTGCCAGTAGTCTAAGGACAGGGAGGGACACTGAAGCTTTCTTT	CASSLRTGRDTEAFF	TRBD1	TRBV19	TRBJ1-1	NA
TGTGCCAGCAGGAGTGGAGCCTACGAGCAGTACTTC	CASRSGAYEQYF	NA	TRBV28	TRBJ2-7	NA
TGTGCCAGCAGTGCGGGAGGGGGACTAGCGGGAGGAATCACCGGGGAGCTGTTTTTT	CASSAGGGLAGGITGELFF	TRBD2	TRBV6-1	TRBJ2-2	NA
TGTGCCAGCACCCCGACCAGGGATCCCTTCTACGAGCAGTACTTC	CASTPTRDPFYEQYF	NA	TRBV7-2	TRBJ2-7	NA
TGTGCCAGCAGCCGGGGACTAGCGGAGACAGATACGCAGTATTTT	CASSRGLAETDTQYF	TRBD2	TRBV27	TRBJ2-3	once
TGTGCCATCAGTGAGTCGAGGAACAACTATGGCTACACCTTC	CAISESRNNYGYTF	NA	TRBV10-3	TRBJ1-2	once
TGTGCCAGCAGTTCCAGGGTCGGTAGTAACTATGGCTACACCTTC	CASSSRVGSNYGYTF	NA	TRBV7-2	TRBJ1-2	NA
TGTGCCAGCAGCGCCGACAGGGGTTCGTCCGAGCAGTACTTC	CASSADRGSSEQYF	TRBD1	TRBV27	TRBJ2-7	NA
TGTGCCAGCAGTCAGGGGACAGCTAGCGGGAGGGCCACAGATACGCAGTATTTT	CASSQGTASGRATDTQYF	TRBD2	TRBV6-4	TRBJ2-3	NA
TGTGCCAGCAGCCTTCCCAATCCCGGGGGGACTGAAGCTTTCTTT	CASSLPNPGGTEAFF	NA	TRBV5-4	TRBJ1-1	NA
TGTGCCAGCAGTTTCCGGGGGGGATACGAGCAGTACTTC	CASSFRGGYEQYF	TRBD2	TRBV28	TRBJ2-7	NA
TGTGCCAGCAGTTCATCCGGGACAAAGACCTACGAGCAGTACTTC	CASSSSGTKTYEQYF	NA	TRBV6-5	TRBJ2-7	NA
TGTGCCAGTAGTGCGACAGGGTTACGGGATGGCTACACCTTC	CASSATGLRDGYTF	TRBD1	TRBV19	TRBJ1-2	NA
TGTGCCAGCAGTTTACTCTCCAGGGATCAGCCCCAGCATTTT	CASSLLSRDQPQHF	NA	TRBV28	TRBJ1-5	NA
TGTGCCAGCAGCAGCCCTCCCGTCGGAGTTATTGCAACTAATGAAAAACTGTTTTTT	CASSSPPVGVIATNEKLFF	NA	TRBV21-1	TRBJ1-4	NA
TGTGCCAGCAGCTTAGGGGCAGGACTCCAAGAGACCCAGTACTTC	CASSLGAGLQETQYF	NA	TRBV7-9	TRBJ2-5	NA
TGTGCCAGCAGTCCCGCTGGAAACACCATATATTTT	CASSPAGNTIYF	NA	TRBV7-9	TRBJ1-3	NA
TGTGCCAGCAGCTTTGGGACTAGCGGGGGGGCAGGGAATGAGCAGTTCTTC	CASSFGTSGGAGNEQFF	TRBD2	TRBV5-4	TRBJ2-1	NA
TGTGCCAGCAGCTTAGCCCGGGATAATGAAAAACTGTTTTTT	CASSLARDNEKLFF	NA	TRBV7-2	TRBJ1-4	NA
TGTGCCAGCAGCCAAGACCTGGTAGATGAGGAGCAGTACTTC	CASSQDLVDEEQYF	NA	TRBV4-2	TRBJ2-7	NA
TGTGCCAGCTCACCACCGGGACAACTAGCCAAAAACATTCAGTACTTC	CASSPPGQLAKNIQYF	NA	TRBV18	TRBJ2-4	NA
TGTGCCAGCAGCAAAGAGCGAAAAACCGGGACAGGGAAGGCCCGCTCTGGAAACACCATATATTTT	CASSKERKTGTGKARSGNTIYF	NA	TRBV21-1	TRBJ1-3	NA
TGCGCCAGCAGCCAAGCGACAGGACTTACCTACGAGCAGTACTTC	CASSQATGLTYEQYF	NA	TRBV4-1	TRBJ2-7	NA
TGCGCCAGCAGCCAAGGTGGGAGGGGGGAGTCAACCTCCTCAAATGAGCAGTTCTTC	CASSQGGRGESTSSNEQFF	NA	TRBV4-1	TRBJ2-1	NA
TGTGCCAGCAGCCAAGGGGAGTGGCGTATAGCTGGGGCCAACGTCCTGACTTTC	CASSQGEWRIAGANVLTF	NA	TRBV4-2	TRBJ2-6	NA
TGTGCCAGCAGTTTAGGGGCGGAATACGAGCAGTACTTC	CASSLGAEYEQYF	NA	TRBV28	TRBJ2-7	NA
TGTGCCAGCAGTTTAGGGACAATCAAAAACTATGGCTACACCTTC	CASSLGTIKNYGYTF	NA	TRBV28	TRBJ1-2	NA
TGCGCCAGCAGCTTGGCTGTAGCCAGTGAGCAGTTCTTC	CASSLAVASEQFF	NA	TRBV5-1	TRBJ2-1	NA
TGTGCCATCAGTGACCGAGGACTAGCGGGAGATGCGGCCTACGAGCAGTACTTC	CAISDRGLAGDAAYEQYF	TRBD2	TRBV10-3	TRBJ2-7	NA
TGCGCCAGCAGCCAAGTGGCAGGGGGTCGGCAGCCCCAGCATTTT	CASSQVAGGRQPQHF	TRBD1	TRBV4-3	TRBJ1-5	NA
TGCGCCAGCAGCCAAGATCCCCAGCCGGGGGGTTTAGATGAGCAGTTCTTC	CASSQDPQPGGLDEQFF	TRBD2	TRBV4-3	TRBJ2-1	NA
TGTGCCAGTAGTATCGAGACAGGGCGTCAGCCCCAGCATTTT	CASSIETGRQPQHF	TRBD1	TRBV19	TRBJ1-5	NA
TGTGCCAGCAGTTTAATTCCGCTATACAATGAGCAGTTCTTC	CASSLIPLYNEQFF	NA	TRBV28	TRBJ2-1	NA
TGTGCCAGCAGTGAATATCAACCGTCCGGGACAGGGTGGAACGGCTACACCTTC	CASSEYQPSGTGWNGYTF	TRBD1	TRBV6-1	TRBJ1-2	NA